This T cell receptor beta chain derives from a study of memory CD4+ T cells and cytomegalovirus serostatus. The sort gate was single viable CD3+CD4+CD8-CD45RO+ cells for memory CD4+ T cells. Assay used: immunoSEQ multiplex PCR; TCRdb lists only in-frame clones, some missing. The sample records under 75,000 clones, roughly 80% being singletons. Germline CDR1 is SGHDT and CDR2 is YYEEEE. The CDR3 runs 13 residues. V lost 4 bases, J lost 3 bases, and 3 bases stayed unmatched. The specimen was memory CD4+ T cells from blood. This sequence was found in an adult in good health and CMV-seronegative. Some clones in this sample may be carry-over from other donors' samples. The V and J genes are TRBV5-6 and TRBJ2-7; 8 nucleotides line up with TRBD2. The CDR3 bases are TGTGCCAGCAGCAAGCGGGAGCGCTACGAGCAGTACTTC. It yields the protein CASSKRERYEQYF.